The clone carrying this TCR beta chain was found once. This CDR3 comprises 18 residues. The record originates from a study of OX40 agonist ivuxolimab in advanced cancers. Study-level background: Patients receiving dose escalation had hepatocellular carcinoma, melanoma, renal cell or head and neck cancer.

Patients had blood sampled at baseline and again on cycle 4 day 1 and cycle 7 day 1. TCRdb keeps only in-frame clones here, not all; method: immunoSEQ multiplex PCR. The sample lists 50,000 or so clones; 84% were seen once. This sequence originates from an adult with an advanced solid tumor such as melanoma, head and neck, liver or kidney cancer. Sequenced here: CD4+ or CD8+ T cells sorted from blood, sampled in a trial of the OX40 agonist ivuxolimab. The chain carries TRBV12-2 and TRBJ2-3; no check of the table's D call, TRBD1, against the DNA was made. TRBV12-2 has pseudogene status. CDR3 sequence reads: CASPTTEGEFKGTDTQYF. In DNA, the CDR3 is TGTGCAAGTCCCACGACTGAGGGGGAATTTAAAGGCACAGATACGCAGTATTTT.